The 9 T cell receptor beta chains below were found in one sample sequenced in a study of blood T cell repertoires in COVID-19. The table came from immunoSEQ multiplex PCR; TCRdb's copy has only in-frame clones and leaves some out. This table holds 140,000 or so clones, roughly 85% found once. The sequenced sample consisted of peripheral blood. The source is a man aged 50 to 60 with acute or convalescent COVID-19.

The genes are TRBV19 and TRBJ1-6, with D possibly TRBD1 on 5 matching bases. The germline gives CDR1 LNHDA, CDR2 SQIVND (reference sequence). The germline V and J ends were trimmed by 4 bases and 6 bases, with 10 bases remaining between them. The CDR3 runs 14 residues. The DNA of the CDR3 is TGTGCCAGTAGTACCCGGGACTTTAATTCACCCCTCCACTTT. Its protein is CASSTRDFNSPLHF.

V usage is TRBV9 and J usage is TRBJ2-2; 7 bases agree with TRBD2. V gave up 3 bases and J gave up 3 bases; unmatched junction bases: 8. This CDR3 is built from 16 residues. The germline V gene encodes CDR1 SGDLS and CDR2 YYNGEE. Written as DNA, the CDR3 is TGTGCCAGCAGCGCCCCTAGCGGAGTACACACCGGGGAGCTGTTTTTT. Its translation: CASSAPSGVHTGELFF.

CDR3 in amino acids: CASSEQANQPQHF. Written as DNA, the CDR3 is TGTGCCAGCAGTGAACAAGCCAATCAGCCCCAGCATTTT. This chain connects TRBV2 to TRBJ1-5; D gene ambiguous. CDR1 and CDR2 from the germline V gene are SNHLY and FYNNEI. V was pared by 2 bases and J by 3 bases, with 5 bases between. The CDR3 is made up of 13 amino acids.

This clone was observed once. The chain uses TRBV5-5 and TRBJ1-5; D unresolved. The germline V and J ends were trimmed by 0 bases and 3 bases, with 7 bases remaining between them. CDR3 length: 14 amino acids. Germline V lookup: CDR1 SGHKS, CDR2 YYEKEE (reference sequence). For the CDR3, the DNA is TGTGCCAGCAGCTTGGGACATAACAATCAGCCCCAGCATTTT. This gives the protein CASSLGHNNQPQHF.

The V call is TRBV2, the J call TRBJ1-6; the match to TRBD1 covers 7 bases. The CDR3 runs 13 residues. Germline-derived CDR1 and CDR2 are SNHLY and FYNNEI. Trimming removed 4 bases from V and 10 bases from J; junction bases left unmatched: 4. The CDR3 nucleotides read TGTGCCAGCAGTGGGACAGGCTTCTCACCCCTCCACTTT. It encodes CASSGTGFSPLHF.

The chain carries TRBV28 and TRBJ2-1, with D uncertain. Trimming stripped 7 bases from V and 0 bases from J, with 4 bases between. In germline, CDR1 is MDHEN, CDR2 SYDVKM. The CDR3 length is 12 residues. CDR3 amino acids: CASKSSYNEQFF. CDR3 in DNA: TGTGCCAGCAAGAGCTCCTACAATGAGCAGTTCTTC.

This clone occurred once. V is TRBV7-2 and J is TRBJ1-5; D perhaps matches TRBD1 (5 bases). Germline CDR1 reads SGHTA; CDR2 reads FQGNSA. V was clipped by 2 bases and J by 5 bases, with 10 bases between them. This CDR3 spans 14 amino acids. CDR3 sequence reads: CASSLITGYQPQHF. The CDR3 bases are TGTGCCAGCAGCTTAATAACAGGATATCAGCCCCAGCATTTT.

Only one count was recorded for this clone. The gene calls are TRBV5-6 and TRBJ2-3; a possible D gene is TRBD2 (6 bases). Germline values: CDR1 SGHDT, CDR2 YYEEEE. The CDR3 spans 15 residues. The V gene lost 4 bases and the J gene lost 1 base, with 13 bases spanning the gap. CDR3 residues: CASSQSPGGTDTQYF. CDR3 bases: TGTGCCAGCAGCCAAAGCCCGGGGGGCACAGATACGCAGTATTTT.

This clone came up once. The V and J genes are TRBV11-3 and TRBJ2-7, with TRBD2 identical over 7 bases. The trim removed 5 bases at V and 0 bases at J, leaving 7 bases unmatched. The CDR3 is 15 amino acids. The germline V gene has CDR1 SGHNT and CDR2 YENEEA. The CDR3 is CASSILAESSYEQYF. DNA of the CDR3: TGTGCCAGCAGCATCCTAGCGGAGAGCTCCTACGAGCAGTACTTC.